Shown below are 32 T cell receptor beta chains from a single sample sequenced in a study of cytomegalovirus exposure and HLA in healthy donors. PCR primers comprised 60 Vbeta and 13 Jbeta primers. This table comes from immunoSEQ multiplex PCR, and its TCRdb copy is limited to in-frame clones, with some not included. The sample includes about 180,000 clones, around 76% seen only once; the top ten take less than 2%. The sequencing input was PBMCs. The receptors originated from a man aged 35 to 55 in good health and CMV-seronegative.

V usage is TRBV29-1 and J usage is TRBJ1-3; D unresolved. V lost 3 bases and J lost 0, with 12 bases in between. The CDR3 covers 15 residues. CDR1 is SQVTM, CDR2 ANQGSEA, per germline. The CDR3 protein is CSVDPGIGSGNTIYF. CDR3 sequence (DNA): TGCAGCGTTGACCCCGGGATAGGCTCTGGAAACACCATATATTTT.

The chain recombines TRBV7-3 with TRBJ2-2, with 7 bases that match TRBD2. The CDR3 extends over 17 amino acids. Germline CDR1 is SGHTA and CDR2 is FQGTGA. Trimming removed 4 bases from V and 8 bases from J; junction bases left unmatched: 16. In DNA form, the CDR3 reads TGTGCCAGCAGCTCCAATCCTAGCGGAACCACCCGGGGGGAGCTGTTTTTT. Its protein is CASSSNPSGTTRGELFF. The full variable domain, rest sourced from reference TRBV7-3 and TRBJ2-2, is GAGVSQTPSNKVTEKGKYVELRCDPISGHTALYWYRQSLGQGPEFLIYFQGTGAADDSGLPNDRFFAVRPEGSVSTLKIQRTERGDSAVYLCASSSNPSGTTRGELFFGEGSRLTVL.

The chain is built from TRBV5-8 and TRBJ1-1; D is unresolved. Germline lookup yields CDR1 SGHTS and CDR2 YDEGEE. This CDR3 comprises 11 residues. Trimming took off 4 bases at V and 13 bases at J, with 14 bases between the two ends. The CDR3 sequence is CASSRRAGGFF. As DNA, the CDR3 is TGTGCCAGCAGCCGCCGGGCGGGCGGTTTCTTT.

J is TRBJ2-7 and V is TRBV6-1; TRBD2 matches at 10 bases. The junction had 5 bases not matched to a gene; V was cut back by 1 base and J by 2 bases. This CDR3 has 16 amino acids. Per the germline V gene, CDR1 is MNHNS and CDR2 is SASEGT. The CDR3 DNA reads as TGTGCCAGCAGTGAAGTGCTAGCGGGGGCGACCTACGAGCAGTACTTC. Protein product: CASSEVLAGATYEQYF.

V and J are TRBV6-5 and TRBJ2-1, with D possibly being TRBD1 (8 bases). With 4 bases removed from V and 2 bases from J, the gap between germline ends came to 15 bases. This CDR3 is built from 16 residues. Germline V gene data show CDR1 as MNHEY and CDR2 as SVGAGI. The CDR3 coding sequence is TGTGCCAGCAGTTCCTCAACAGGGGGGGCCTACAATGAGCAGTTCTTC. It codes for CASSSSTGGAYNEQFF.

The chain uses TRBV11-2 and TRBJ2-3, with TRBD2 matching 7 bases. Per germline, CDR1 SGHAT and CDR2 FQNNGV. CDR3 length: 16 residues. V gave up 1 base and J gave up 0 bases; unmatched junction bases: 4. CDR3 region: CASSLGSGTSTDTQYF. Here the CDR3 DNA reads TGTGCCAGCAGCTTAGGAAGCGGGACGAGCACAGATACGCAGTATTTT.

This clone was seen a handful of times. The chain combines TRBV28 with TRBJ2-2; 9 nucleotides line up with TRBD2. The CDR3 sequence is 15 residues long. J was trimmed by 1 base and V by 4 bases; bases with no gene match: 1. The V gene's germline CDR1 is MDHEN and CDR2 SYDVKM. This chain's CDR3 is CASSSAGGNTGELFF. DNA for the CDR3: TGTGCCAGCAGTTCAGCGGGAGGGAACACCGGGGAGCTGTTTTTT.

The chain uses TRBV28 and TRBJ2-2, with 10 nucleotides matching TRBD2. Germline CDR1 and CDR2: MDHEN and SYDVKM. Trimming removed 6 bases from V and 5 bases from J; junction bases left unmatched: 6. This CDR3 has 15 amino acids. For the CDR3, the DNA is TGTGCCAGCAGAATAGCGGGGGGTCGGACCGGGGAGCTGTTTTTT. It codes for CASRIAGGRTGELFF.

J is TRBJ1-2 and V is TRBV6-5, with TRBD1 matching over 9 bases. Germline CDR1 reads MNHEY; CDR2 reads SVGAGI. V was pared by 7 bases and J by 4 bases, with 7 bases of the junction left unmatched. The CDR3 consists of 14 residues. Here the CDR3 DNA reads TGTGCCAGCAATACCGGGACAGGGACCTATGGCTACACCTTC. Protein: CASNTGTGTYGYTF.

The chain couples TRBV7-2 to TRBJ1-1, with D perhaps TRBD1 (6 bases). Germline assignment: CDR1 SGHTA and CDR2 FQGNSA. The CDR3 spans 15 residues. Trimming cost V 1 base and J 0 bases, with 9 bases left between them. CDR3 coding DNA: TGTGCCAGCAGCTTAGGACGACAGGTGAACACTGAAGCTTTCTTT. Translating gives CASSLGRQVNTEAFF. Filled out from reference TRBV7-2 and TRBJ1-1, the complete variable domain reads GAGVSQSPSNKVTEKGKDVELRCDPISGHTALYWYRQSLGQGLEFLIYFQGNSAPDKSGLPSDRFSAERTGGSVSTLTIQRTQQEDSAVYLCASSLGRQVNTEAFFGQGTRLTVV.

The chain carries TRBV7-8 and TRBJ1-2; possible D gene TRBD1, 5 bases. The CDR3 spans 15 residues. Trimming left V 5 bases short and J 8 bases short, with 21 bases between. The germline gives CDR1 SGHVS, CDR2 FQNEAQ. CDR3 in amino acids: CASSPRRLGARGYTF. CDR3 nucleotide sequence: TGTGCCAGCAGCCCACGCCGACTAGGGGCGCGGGGCTACACCTTC.

CDR3 region: CASETGGTGEDEQYF. DNA for the CDR3: TGTGCCAGCGAAACGGGAGGGACAGGGGAAGACGAGCAGTACTTC. The chain recombines TRBV28 with TRBJ2-7, with 10 bases lining up with TRBD1. Looked up from germline, CDR1 is MDHEN and CDR2 is SYDVKM. The CDR3 consists of 15 residues. V lost 8 bases to trimming and J lost 5 bases; unmatched junction nucleotides: 12. The full variable domain, in which reference TRBV28 and TRBJ2-7 provide the parts outside the CDR3, is DVKVTQSSRYLVKRTGEKVFLECVQDMDHENMFWYRQDPGLGLRLIYFSYDVKMKEKGDIPEGYSVSREKKERFSLILESASTNQTSMYLCASETGGTGEDEQYFGPGTRLTVT.

The chain recombines TRBV6-6 with TRBJ1-3; TRBD1 is a possible D gene (6 bases). V was shortened by 5 bases and J by 0 bases, with 11 bases between the two germline ends. CDR3 length: 15 residues. Germline-derived CDR1 and CDR2 are MNHNY and SVGAGI (reference sequence). Written as DNA, the CDR3 is TGTGCCAGCAGTAGCGGACAGCACTCTGGAAACACCATATATTTT. Amino acids: CASSSGQHSGNTIYF.

This clone was seen a few times. The chain links TRBV9 to TRBJ1-1, with 8 bases fitting TRBD1. The CDR3 is 15 amino acids. From germline, CDR1 is SGDLS and CDR2 YYNGEE. The ends lost 1 base at V and 5 bases at J; junction bases unmatched: 7. CDR3 amino acids: CASSVLPGGGTEAFF. The CDR3 DNA reads TGTGCCAGCAGCGTACTCCCAGGGGGCGGAACTGAAGCTTTCTTT.

As for this clone: Distinct nucleotide sequences in the sample also encode this CDR3. This chain links TRBV28 with TRBJ1-5; no firm D call. V lost 6 bases and J lost 3, with 6 bases in between. CDR1 MDHEN and CDR2 SYDVKM come from the germline V gene. CDR3 length equals 12 residues. The CDR3 is CASSPVNQPQHF. The CDR3 nucleotides are TGTGCCAGCAGCCCTGTCAATCAGCCCCAGCATTTT.

This chain joins TRBV5-1 and TRBJ2-1; 13 bases line up with TRBD2. CDR1 is SGHRS and CDR2 is YFSETQ in the germline V gene. J gave up 5 bases and V 1 base, and 6 bases lay outside the gene matches. The CDR3 sequence is 17 residues long. The CDR3 region is CASSLLGTSGKNNEQFF. Here the CDR3 DNA reads TGCGCCAGCAGCTTGCTGGGGACTAGCGGGAAGAACAATGAGCAGTTCTTC.

The rearrangement uses TRBV11-2 and TRBJ2-2; D gene uncertain. V was trimmed by 3 bases and J by 2 bases, leaving 4 bases between them. There are 13 residues in the CDR3. Germline CDR1 is SGHAT and CDR2 is FQNNGV. This chain's CDR3 is CASSFSNTGELFF. In DNA form, the CDR3 reads TGTGCCAGCAGCTTCAGTAACACCGGGGAGCTGTTTTTT.

The rearrangement links TRBV7-8 to TRBJ2-2; 8 bases line up with TRBD2. Germline V gene lookup returns CDR1 SGHVS and CDR2 FQNEAQ. The CDR3 is 17 residues long. Trimming at V came to 2 bases and at J to 3 bases, leaving 8 bases not matched to a gene. CDR3 DNA: TGTGCCAGCAGCTTACCCCGGGGGGGTGGGGACACCGGGGAGCTGTTTTTT. Translating it yields CASSLPRGGGDTGELFF.

This clone was detected only once. The gene calls are TRBV19 and TRBJ2-3; D not certain. The CDR3 consists of 15 residues. Germline V lookup: CDR1 LNHDA, CDR2 SQIVND (reference sequence). Trimming shortened V by 0 bases and J by 0 bases, and 7 bases separated the two germline ends. The CDR3 DNA follows: TGTGCCAGTAGTATAGATACAGCTAGCACAGATACGCAGTATTTT. Encoded protein: CASSIDTASTDTQYF.

The rearrangement uses TRBV13 and TRBJ2-3; 7 nucleotides line up with TRBD2. The J segment lost 3 bases and the V segment lost 4 bases, leaving 10 bases of the junction unmatched. CDR3 size: 16 residues. The V gene's germline CDR1 is PRHDT and CDR2 FYEKMQ (reference sequence). In DNA form, the CDR3 reads TGTGCCAGCAGCTCTACCTGGGCTAGCGGAACAGATACGCAGTATTTT. It codes for CASSSTWASGTDTQYF.

A remark on this clone: This sample also contains other DNA sequences that code for the same CDR3. The V call is TRBV11-3, the J call TRBJ1-2, with D tentatively TRBD1 (5 bases). The CDR3 sequence is 14 residues long. Germline values: CDR1 SGHNT, CDR2 YENEEA. V lost 0 bases, J lost 2 bases, and 7 bases lay in between. The CDR3 nucleotides are TGTGCCAGCAGCTTAGATGGGGGGAACTATGGCTACACCTTC. It codes for CASSLDGGNYGYTF.

The chain carries TRBV11-2 and TRBJ2-7; D gene unclear. CDR1 and CDR2 (germline): SGHAT, FQNNGV. The length of the CDR3 is 12 residues. Between the trimmed V and J ends, which lost 1 base and 7 bases, there was a span of 8 bases. CDR3 in DNA: TGTGCCAGCAGCTTAGGCGTGGAGGAGCAGTACTTC. Its translation: CASSLGVEEQYF.

V gene TRBV27 combines with J gene TRBJ2-7, with 7 bases that match TRBD2. Unmatched junction bases numbered 2, after V lost 4 bases and J lost 2 bases. CDR1 and CDR2 from the germline V gene are MNHEY and SMNVEV (reference sequence). The CDR3 runs to 13 residues. The DNA of the CDR3 is TGTGCCAGCAGTTGGGGGGGGACCTACGAGCAGTACTTC. Translating gives CASSWGGTYEQYF.

The rearrangement joins TRBV27 to TRBJ2-4; TRBD2 matches at 7 bases. Unmatched junction bases numbered 9, after V lost 2 bases and J lost 2 bases. The CDR3 loop spans 17 amino acids. The germline gives CDR1 MNHEY, CDR2 SMNVEV (reference sequence). The CDR3 DNA is TGTGCCAGCAGTTTACGGGTAGCGGGTGGGTCCAAAAACATTCAGTACTTC. Translation: CASSLRVAGGSKNIQYF.

The genes are TRBV6-6 and TRBJ1-4; D uncertain. This CDR3 has 15 amino acids. Germline CDR1 MNHNY, CDR2 SVGAGI (reference sequence). V was clipped by 0 bases and J by 0 bases, with 5 bases between them. The CDR3 is CASSYSGATNEKLFF. The CDR3 bases are TGTGCCAGCAGTTACTCAGGAGCAACTAATGAAAAACTGTTTTTT.

The V call is TRBV28, the J call TRBJ1-1, with a weak D call TRBD1 (6 bases). There are 15 residues in the CDR3. Germline CDR1 MDHEN, CDR2 SYDVKM. Between the trimmed V and J ends, which lost 2 bases and 3 bases, there was a span of 13 bases. In DNA, the CDR3 is TGTGCCAGCAGTTTAGCCAGGGGACGAGACACTGAAGCTTTCTTT. It encodes CASSLARGRDTEAFF.

The gene calls are TRBV27 and TRBJ2-5, with TRBD2 identical over 7 bases. The J segment lost 0 bases and the V segment lost 5 bases, leaving 3 bases of the junction unmatched. The germline V gene has CDR1 MNHEY and CDR2 SMNVEV (reference sequence). The CDR3 loop spans 14 amino acids. CDR3 DNA: TGTGCCAGCAGTCCCGGGACTAACCAAGAGACCCAGTACTTC. It yields the protein CASSPGTNQETQYF.

The chain couples TRBV28 to TRBJ1-5; D is undetermined. The CDR3 covers 15 residues. V lost 2 bases and J 4 bases, leaving 12 bases between the germline ends. The germline CDR1 and CDR2 sequences are MDHEN and SYDVKM. The CDR3 DNA is TGTGCCAGCAGTTTAACGGGGTATCCGAATCAGCCCCAGCATTTT. Translated: CASSLTGYPNQPQHF.

The chain joins TRBV18 to TRBJ2-7, with 8 bases fitting TRBD1. Per the germline V gene, CDR1 is KGHSH and CDR2 is LQKENI. The V gene end was trimmed by 3 bases and the J gene end by 2 bases; junction bases not matched to a gene: 9. The CDR3 totals 16 residues. The CDR3 DNA follows: TGTGCCAGCTCACCGGTGGACAGGGCTTTAACCTACGAGCAGTACTTC. The encoded protein is CASSPVDRALTYEQYF.

CDR3 sequence: CASSLWGAASGNTIYF. The CDR3 DNA sequence: TGTGCCAGCAGCTTATGGGGAGCAGCCTCTGGAAACACCATATATTTT. This sequence joins TRBV11-2 and TRBJ1-3; no clear D. Germline loops: CDR1 SGHAT, CDR2 FQNNGV. This CDR3 has 16 amino acids. Trimming took 2 bases from V and 0 from J, leaving 11 bases between them.

As for this clone: Additional DNA sequences in this sample encode the identical CDR3. This chain uses TRBV18 with TRBJ2-5; 8 bases fit TRBD1. Per the germline V gene, CDR1 is KGHSH and CDR2 is LQKENI. The CDR3 covers 17 residues. J lost 3 bases, V lost 0 bases, and 9 bases had no gene match. The CDR3 DNA sequence: TGTGCCAGCTCACCACCCGGTTCGAGACAGGGGAAAGAGACCCAGTACTTC. This translates into CASSPPGSRQGKETQYF.

This clone has only one observation. The chain couples TRBV5-1 to TRBJ2-7; 11 bases fit TRBD2. CDR3 size: 14 residues. J lost 0 bases, V lost 5 bases, and 1 base had no gene match. CDR1 is SGHRS, CDR2 YFSETQ, per germline. The CDR3 protein is CASRTSGDSYEQYF. CDR3 sequence (DNA): TGCGCCAGCAGGACTAGCGGGGACTCCTACGAGCAGTACTTC.